A single sample is the source of the 19 T cell receptor beta chains below, sequenced in a study of T cell clonality in common variable immunodeficiency. The protocol was immunoSEQ multiplex PCR, while the TCRdb copy is restricted to in-frame clones and leaves out a portion. This table holds under 65,000 clones with no singletons; the top ten claim approximately 0.84%. The sample was peripheral blood mononuclear cells. Receptors were obtained from a person aged 18 to 75 in good health.

This clone was found many times. The read stops 3 residues short of the end of the CDR3; the missing end is completed from the germline J gene. The V call is TRBV7-2, the J call TRBJ1-2, with D tentatively TRBD1 (5 bases). Germline loops: CDR1 SGHTA, CDR2 FQGNSA. The length of the CDR3 is 14 residues. The DNA read from the CDR3 is TGTGCCAGCAGCTTAGCTTCCGAGGGGAGAGGC. It yields the protein CASSLASEGRG. The CDR3 reads in full as CASSLASEGRGYTF.

This clone showed up many times. The read comes to an end 3 residues before the CDR3 does, leaving the germline J gene to fill in the end. The V and J genes are TRBV5-6 and TRBJ2-1, with TRBD2 matching over 7 bases. The germline V gene encodes CDR1 SGHDT and CDR2 YYEEEE. This CDR3 contains 13 residues. V was clipped by 4 bases and J by 8 bases; unmatched bases: 6. CDR3 region: CASSPGGGDEQFF. The covered CDR3 bases are TGTGCCAGCAGCCCTGGGGGGGGAGATGAG.

This clone came up many times. The CDR3 end lies 3 residues beyond the end of the read and is filled in from the germline J gene. V is TRBV5-1 and J is TRBJ2-1, with 9 bases that match TRBD2. With 2 bases clipped from V and 6 bases from J, the junction kept 6 bases outside the gene matches. The CDR3 loop spans 15 amino acids. From germline, CDR1 is SGHRS and CDR2 YFSETQ. CDR3 DNA, as far as it was read: TGCGCCAGCAGCTTAATAGCGGGGGCCCGCAATGAG. Translation: CASSLIAGARNE. The CDR3 reads in full as CASSLIAGARNEQFF.

This clone appeared many times. The CDR3 loop is CASSRTTGILSSYNSPLHF. The DNA read from the CDR3 is TGTGCCAGTAGCCGAACGACAGGTATACTTAGCTCCTATAATTCACCC. The V call is TRBV19, the J call TRBJ1-6, with D tentatively TRBD1 (6 bases). The observed sequence ends 3 residues before the CDR3 terminus, with the missing tail filled in from the germline J gene. Germline CDR1 is LNHDA and CDR2 is SQIVND (reference sequence). Trimming shortened V by 6 bases and J by 0 bases, and 21 bases separated the two germline ends. This CDR3 has 19 residues.

This clone was counted many times. With the read ending 3 residues before the CDR3 end, the germline J gene is used to fill in that end. The chain links TRBV10-3 to TRBJ1-1; 7 positions agree with TRBD1. Germline CDR1 ENHRY, CDR2 SYGVKD. Trimming at V came to 6 bases and at J to 5 bases, leaving 6 bases not matched to a gene. CDR3 length: 13 amino acids. The CDR3 protein is CAIRQGRETEAFF. The sequenced CDR3 bases are TGTGCCATCAGACAGGGGCGAGAGACTGAA.

This clone was recorded many times. Sequencing ends 3 residues short of the CDR3 end; the germline J gene provides the rest. The chain uses TRBV7-7 and TRBJ2-7; no definite D call. Germline V gives CDR1 SSHAT, CDR2 FNYEAQ (reference sequence). This CDR3 has 13 amino acids. V was cut by 2 bases and J by 5 bases, with 10 bases left in between. The CDR3 loop is CASSLTEVDEQYF. Incomplete CDR3 DNA: TGTGCCAGCAGCTTAACAGAGGTAGACGAG.

This clone has at least ten counts. The read finishes 3 residues shy of the CDR3 end, and the germline J gene is used to complete it. The rearrangement uses TRBV11-2 and TRBJ1-1, with a weak D call TRBD1 (6 bases). Germline V CDR1 and CDR2: SGHAT, FQNNGV. The CDR3 totals 14 residues. The germline V and J ends were trimmed by 0 bases and 7 bases, with 12 bases remaining between them. CDR3: CASSLDRLDSEAFF. The CDR3 DNA, read in part, is TGTGCCAGCAGCTTAGATCGGCTGGACAGTGAA. The full variable domain, completed using reference TRBV11-2 and TRBJ1-1, is EAGVAQSPRYKIIEKRQSVAFWCNPISGHATLYWYQQILGQGPKLLIQFQNNGVVDDSQLPKDRFSAERLKGVDSTLKIQPAKLEDSAVYLCASSLDRLDSEAFFGQGTRLTVV.

This clone occurred a few times. The DNA ends 3 residues before the CDR3 does, and the rest of the CDR3 is filled in from the germline J gene. J is TRBJ2-4 and V is TRBV6-2 or TRBV6-3; 8 nucleotides match TRBD1. In germline, CDR1 is MNHEY, CDR2 SVGEGT. This CDR3 is 13 amino acids long. The part of the CDR3 DNA that was read is TGTGCCAGCAGCCTCGGGACAGGCCATGGT. Its protein product is CASSLGTGHG. The whole CDR3 sequence reads CASSLGTGHGQYF.

Ten or more counts support this clone. The read stops 3 residues short of the end of the CDR3; the missing end is completed from the germline J gene. This chain joins TRBV14 and TRBJ2-3; D possibly corresponds to TRBD2 (5 bases). Germline values: CDR1 SGHDN, CDR2 FVKESK. V shed 1 base and J shed 0 bases, with 17 bases lying between them. The CDR3 has 18 residues. The DNA read from the CDR3 is TGTGCCAGCAGCCAAGTTCGTAATCCTAGCAGAAGCACAGATACG. Translation: CASSQVRNPSRSTDT. The entire CDR3 reads CASSQVRNPSRSTDTQYF.

Notes on this clone: The CDR3 end is not reached by the read, which stops 3 residues before it; the germline J gene fills it in. The chain employs TRBV6-2 or TRBV6-3 and TRBJ2-6; 7 bases are a match to TRBD1. From germline, CDR1 is MNHEY and CDR2 SVGEGT. CDR3 length: 16 residues. The DNA read from the CDR3 is TGTGCCAGCAGAGACCTCGGGACAGAAGTTGCTTCACTC. This codes for CASRDLGTEVASL. In full, the CDR3 reads CASRDLGTEVASLLTF.

This clone was seen ten or more times. Read data end 3 residues before the CDR3 end; the end is taken from the germline J gene. This rearrangement joins TRBV7-9 to TRBJ2-1; 7 bases match TRBD2. The germline CDR1 and CDR2 sequences are SEHNR and FQNEAQ (reference sequence). Trimming took 5 bases from V and 6 from J; bases not matched to a gene: 10. The CDR3 is 15 amino acids. CDR3 DNA, as far as it was read: TGTGCCAGCAGCACCCGGAACCGACTAGCCAATGAG. Translation gives CASSTRNRLANE. The full CDR3 protein is CASSTRNRLANEQFF.

This clone was counted between two and nine times. The read ends 3 residues early relative to the CDR3; the germline J gene fills the gap. The V gene is TRBV13, the J gene TRBJ2-3; the D gene is possibly TRBD1 (6 bases). The CDR3 sequence is 15 residues long. Germline loops: CDR1 PRHDT, CDR2 FYEKMQ (reference sequence). V was clipped by 5 bases and J by 3 bases, with 15 bases between them. The sequenced CDR3 bases are TGTGCCAGCAGCGATAGCCGGCAGGGGACAGATACG. Translation gives CASSDSRQGTDT. The complete CDR3 reads CASSDSRQGTDTQYF.

As for this clone: At one end, the junction sequence differs from germline, possibly due to a read error. Read sequence stops 3 residues before the CDR3 end, and the germline J gene provides the missing end. This chain connects TRBV5-1 to TRBJ1-1, with D maybe TRBD1 (5 bases). The CDR3 consists of 15 residues. CDR1 is SGHRS and CDR2 is YFSETQ in the germline V gene. CDR3 bases read: TGCGCCGGCAGCATGACAAATACCAGGGCCACTGAA. This translates into CAGSMTNTRATE. The full CDR3 is CAGSMTNTRATEAFF.

As for this clone: Coverage ceases 3 residues before the CDR3 finishes, and the germline J gene fills in the end. The chain uses TRBV7-9 and TRBJ2-2; maybe TRBD1 (5 bases). The CDR3 runs to 15 residues. Germline V gene sequence: CDR1 SEHNR, CDR2 FQNEAQ (reference sequence). CDR3 DNA (partial): TGTGCCAGCAGCTTAGACGACAGTACTAATGAAAAG. Translation: CASSLDDSTNEK. The whole CDR3 sequence reads CASSLDDSTNEKLFF.

This clone was seen more than once but under ten times. The CDR3 end falls 3 residues outside the read, so it is completed with the germline J gene. The gene calls are TRBV18 and TRBJ1-2, with no clear D. CDR1 is KGHSH, CDR2 LQKENI, per germline. CDR3 length equals 13 residues. CDR3 in amino acids: CASSPLDFNDYTF. The CDR3 bases that were read are TGTGCCAGCTCACCATTGGACTTCAATGAC.

This clone was seen ten or more times. The CDR3 goes on 3 residues after the read ends, and that part is filled in from the germline J gene. The J gene is TRBJ2-5, the V gene TRBV20-1, with 9 bases fitting TRBD2. Germline V gene data show CDR1 as DFQATT and CDR2 as SNEGSKA (reference sequence). The CDR3 extends over 14 amino acids. The V gene end was trimmed by 1 base and the J gene end by 5 bases; junction bases not matched to a gene: 5. The CDR3 loop is CSARGGGAWETQYF. The CDR3 DNA, read in part, is TGCAGTGCTAGAGGCGGGGGGGCATGGGAGACC.

This clone was recorded at least ten times. CDR3 DNA (partial): TGCGCCAGCAGCTCCACAGGGGGCGCGGACACTGAA. This encodes CASSSTGGADTE. The complete CDR3 sequence is CASSSTGGADTEAFF. This chain links TRBV5-1 with TRBJ1-1, with 9 nucleotides matching TRBD1. Sequencing ends 3 residues short of the CDR3 end; the germline J gene provides the rest. The CDR3 length is 15 residues. Germline CDR1 and CDR2: SGHRS and YFSETQ. V dropped 3 bases and J dropped 3; count of bases not matched to a gene: 6.

The sequenced CDR3 bases are TGTGCCAGCTCACCAGGGACAGGTTCTAACTATGGT. Protein sequence: CASSPGTGSNYG. The CDR3 reads in full as CASSPGTGSNYGQYF. V is TRBV18 and J is TRBJ2-4, with 8 bases matching TRBD1. The read gets to within 3 residues of the CDR3 end, and the germline J gene fills in the rest. The CDR3 spans 15 residues. In germline, CDR1 is KGHSH, CDR2 LQKENI.

This clone has at least ten counts. The DNA ends 3 residues before the CDR3 does, and the rest of the CDR3 is filled in from the germline J gene. The chain combines TRBV9 with TRBJ2-3; D remains ambiguous. The CDR3 has 14 residues. The V gene lost 0 bases and the J gene lost 6 bases, with 11 bases spanning the gap. CDR1 is SGDLS and CDR2 is YYNGEE in the germline V gene. The sequenced CDR3 bases are TGTGCCAGCAGCGTAGAGGGTAGGTCGGATACG. The encoded protein is CASSVEGRSDT. The full CDR3 is CASSVEGRSDTQYF.